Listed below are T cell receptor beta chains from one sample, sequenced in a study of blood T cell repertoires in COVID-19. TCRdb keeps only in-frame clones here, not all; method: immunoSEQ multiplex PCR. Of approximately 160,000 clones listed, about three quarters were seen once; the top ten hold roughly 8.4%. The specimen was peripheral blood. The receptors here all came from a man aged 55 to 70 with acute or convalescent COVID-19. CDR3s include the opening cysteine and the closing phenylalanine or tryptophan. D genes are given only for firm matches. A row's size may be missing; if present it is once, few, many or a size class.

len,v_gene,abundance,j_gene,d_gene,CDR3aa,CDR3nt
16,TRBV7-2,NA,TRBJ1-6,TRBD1,CASSRDRGQSNSPLHF,TGTGCCAGCAGCCGCGACAGGGGGCAAAGTAATTCACCCCTCCACTTT
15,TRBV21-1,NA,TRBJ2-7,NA,CASSKDYLRDTLQYF,TGTGCCAGCAGCAAAGATTATCTAAGGGACACCTTGCAGTACTTC
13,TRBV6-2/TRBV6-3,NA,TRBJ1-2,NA,CASSTFAGHGYTF,TGTGCCAGCAGTACCTTTGCAGGGCATGGCTACACCTTC
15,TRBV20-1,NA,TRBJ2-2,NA,CSASGGQHNTGELFF,TGCAGTGCTAGTGGAGGACAACACAACACCGGGGAGCTGTTTTTT
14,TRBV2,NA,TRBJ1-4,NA,CASSERGTYEKLFF,TGTGCCAGCAGTGAGCGGGGGACCTATGAAAAACTGTTTTTT
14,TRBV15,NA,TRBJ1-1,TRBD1,CATSRTGPNTEAFF,TGTGCCACCAGCAGGACAGGGCCGAACACTGAAGCTTTCTTT
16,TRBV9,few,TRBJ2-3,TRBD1,CASSATGQGYTDTQYF,TGTGCCAGCAGCGCCACGGGACAGGGCTACACAGATACGCAGTATTTT
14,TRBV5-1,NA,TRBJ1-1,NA,CASSLPGLNTEAFF,TGCGCCAGCAGCTTGCCAGGACTTAACACTGAAGCTTTCTTT
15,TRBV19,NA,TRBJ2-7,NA,CASSPPQGNSYEQYF,TGTGCCAGTAGTCCACCCCAGGGAAACTCCTACGAGCAGTACTTC
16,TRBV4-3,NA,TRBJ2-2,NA,CASSLKIGVGTGELFF,TGCGCCAGCAGCCTAAAGATAGGGGTGGGCACCGGGGAGCTGTTTTTT
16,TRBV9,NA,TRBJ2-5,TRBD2,CASSVGNSGGQETQYF,TGTGCCAGCAGCGTAGGGAATAGCGGGGGACAAGAGACCCAGTACTTC
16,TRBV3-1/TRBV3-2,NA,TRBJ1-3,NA,CASSQEGGGDGNTIYF,TGTGCCAGCAGCCAAGAAGGAGGCGGGGATGGAAACACCATATATTTT
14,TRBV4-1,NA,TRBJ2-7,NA,CASSHIGYLYEQYF,TGCGCCAGCAGTCACATCGGGTACCTCTACGAGCAGTACTTC
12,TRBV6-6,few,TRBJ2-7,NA,CASSTDRPEQYF,TGTGCCAGCAGTACGGACAGACCCGAGCAGTACTTC
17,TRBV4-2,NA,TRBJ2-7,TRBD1,CASSQDQGTGRFGEQYF,TGTGCCAGCAGCCAGGACCAAGGGACAGGACGGTTCGGCGAGCAGTACTTC
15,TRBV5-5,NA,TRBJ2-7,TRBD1,CASSFATGGYYEQYF,TGTGCCAGCAGCTTCGCAACAGGGGGCTATTACGAGCAGTACTTC
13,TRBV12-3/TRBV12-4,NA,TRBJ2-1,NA,CASSLTSGNEQFF,TGTGCCAGCAGTTTGACGTCAGGGAATGAGCAGTTCTTC
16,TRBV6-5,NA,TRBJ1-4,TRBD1,CASSFGQGATNEKLFF,TGTGCCAGCAGTTTCGGACAGGGCGCAACTAATGAAAAACTGTTTTTT
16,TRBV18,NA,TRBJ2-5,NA,CASSPTDSEYQETQYF,TGTGCCAGCTCGCCGACAGACTCAGAGTACCAAGAGACCCAGTACTTC
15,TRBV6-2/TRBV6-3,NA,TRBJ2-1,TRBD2,CASNPSGGASNEQFF,TGTGCCAGCAACCCTAGCGGGGGGGCATCCAATGAGCAGTTCTTC
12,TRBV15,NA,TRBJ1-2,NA,CATSRDYGGYTF,TGTGCCACCAGCAGAGACTACGGGGGCTACACCTTC
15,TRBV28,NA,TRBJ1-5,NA,CASSLGSLSNQPQHF,TGTGCCAGCAGTTTGGGGAGCCTTAGCAATCAGCCCCAGCATTTT
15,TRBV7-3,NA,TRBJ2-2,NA,CASSLRGSLTGELFF,TGTGCCAGCAGCTTAAGGGGCAGTCTCACCGGGGAGCTGTTTTTT
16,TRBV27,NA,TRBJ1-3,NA,CASRGTGMLGGNTIYF,TGTGCCAGCAGGGGAACAGGGATGCTTGGAGGAAACACCATATATTTT
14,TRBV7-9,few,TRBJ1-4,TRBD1,CASSLGTGSEKLFF,TGTGCCAGCAGCTTAGGGACAGGGTCTGAAAAACTGTTTTTT
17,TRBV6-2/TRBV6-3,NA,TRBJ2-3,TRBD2,CASSYASTSGGTDTQYF,TGTGCCAGCAGTTACGCCTCGACTAGCGGGGGGACAGATACGCAGTATTTT
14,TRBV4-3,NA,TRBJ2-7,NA,CASSQDLTGYEQYF,TGCGCCAGCAGCCAAGATCTGACGGGTTACGAGCAGTACTTC
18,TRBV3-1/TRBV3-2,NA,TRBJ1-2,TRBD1,CASSQEAGQGYEFYGYTF,TGTGCCAGCAGCCAAGAGGCGGGACAGGGGTATGAGTTCTATGGCTACACCTTC
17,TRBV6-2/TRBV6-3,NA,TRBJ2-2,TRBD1,CASSPFTGGLFTGELFF,TGTGCCAGCAGTCCGTTCACAGGGGGGCTCTTCACCGGGGAGCTGTTTTTT
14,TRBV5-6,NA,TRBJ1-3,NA,CASSLRSSGNTIYF,TGTGCCAGCAGCTTGAGGAGCTCTGGAAACACCATATATTTT
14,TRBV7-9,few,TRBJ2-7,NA,CASSPDLRTYEQYF,TGTGCCAGCAGTCCCGACCTGAGGACCTACGAGCAGTACTTC
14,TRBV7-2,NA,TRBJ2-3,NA,CASSLVSRGDTQYF,TGTGCCAGCAGCTTAGTCAGCCGAGGAGATACGCAGTATTTT
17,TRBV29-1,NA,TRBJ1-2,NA,CSVDGRAQDRPSYGYTF,TGCAGCGTTGATGGTCGGGCACAGGATAGACCTAGCTATGGCTACACCTTC
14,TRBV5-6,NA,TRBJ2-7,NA,CASSSIRKLYEQYF,TGTGCCAGCAGCTCTATCCGTAAGTTATACGAGCAGTACTTC
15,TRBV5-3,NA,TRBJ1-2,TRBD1,CARSIGQGGNYGYTF,TGTGCCAGAAGCATAGGACAGGGGGGAAACTATGGCTACACCTTC
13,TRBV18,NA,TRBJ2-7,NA,CASSPPASYEQYF,TGTGCCAGCTCACCACCGGCCAGCTACGAGCAGTACTTC
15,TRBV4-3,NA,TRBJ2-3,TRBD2,CASSRLAGGTDTQYF,TGCGCCAGCAGCCGACTAGCGGGGGGTACAGATACGCAGTATTTT
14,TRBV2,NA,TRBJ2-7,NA,CASSGQKMPYEQYF,TGTGCCAGCAGTGGACAGAAGATGCCCTACGAGCAGTACTTC
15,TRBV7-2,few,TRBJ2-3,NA,CASSPMGLSTDTQYF,TGTGCCAGCAGCCCCATGGGGCTAAGCACAGATACGCAGTATTTT
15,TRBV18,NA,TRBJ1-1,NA,CASSSEAGARTEAFF,TGTGCCAGCTCATCTGAGGCGGGGGCGCGAACTGAAGCTTTCTTT
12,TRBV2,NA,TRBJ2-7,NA,CASSPDNYEQYF,TGTGCCAGCAGTCCAGACAACTACGAGCAGTACTTC
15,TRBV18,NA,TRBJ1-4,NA,CASSLLHSKDEKLFF,TGTGCCAGCTCGCTCCTACACAGTAAAGATGAAAAACTGTTTTTT
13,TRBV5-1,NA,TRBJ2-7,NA,CASSGRGTYEQYF,TGCGCCAGCAGTGGCAGGGGAACCTACGAGCAGTACTTC
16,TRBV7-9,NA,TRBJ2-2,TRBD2,CASSWLAGGNTGELFF,TGTGCCAGCAGCTGGCTAGCGGGGGGTAACACCGGGGAGCTGTTTTTT
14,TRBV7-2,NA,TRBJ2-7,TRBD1,CASSLDRGPYEQYF,TGTGCCAGCAGCTTAGACAGGGGGCCCTACGAGCAGTACTTC
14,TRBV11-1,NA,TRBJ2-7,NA,CASSLDSNPYEQYF,TGTGCCAGCAGCTTAGACAGTAACCCCTACGAGCAGTACTTC
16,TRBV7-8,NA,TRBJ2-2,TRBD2,CASSFDVGGRNGELFF,TGTGCCAGCAGCTTCGACGTCGGGGGGAGAAACGGGGAGCTGTTTTTT
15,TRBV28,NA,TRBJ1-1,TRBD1,CASTYYGTGDTEAFF,TGTGCCAGCACGTATTACGGGACAGGGGATACTGAAGCTTTCTTT
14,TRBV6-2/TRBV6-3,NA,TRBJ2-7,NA,CASSYAGRRAAQYF,TGTGCCAGCAGTTACGCGGGACGGCGGGCGGCGCAGTACTTC
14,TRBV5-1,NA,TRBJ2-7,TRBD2,CASSLAGGSHEQYF,TGCGCCAGCAGCTTGGCGGGAGGGAGCCACGAGCAGTACTTC
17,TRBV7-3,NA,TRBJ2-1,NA,CASSLRGSRGKDNEQFF,TGTGCCAGCAGCTTACGTGGGAGCAGAGGAAAAGACAATGAGCAGTTCTTC
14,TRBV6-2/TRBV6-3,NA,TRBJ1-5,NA,CASSYVRGNQPQHF,TGTGCCAGCAGTTACGTACGGGGAAATCAGCCCCAGCATTTT
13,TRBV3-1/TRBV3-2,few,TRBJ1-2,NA,CASSPPGSYGYTF,TGTGCCAGCAGCCCCCCAGGTTCCTATGGCTACACCTTC
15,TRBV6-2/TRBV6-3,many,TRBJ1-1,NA,CASSYPGHLNTEAFF,TGTGCCAGCAGTTATCCGGGACATCTGAACACTGAAGCTTTCTTT
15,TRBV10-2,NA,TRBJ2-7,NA,CASSESFSYSYEQYF,TGCGCCAGCAGTGAGTCGTTTAGTTACTCCTACGAGCAGTACTTC
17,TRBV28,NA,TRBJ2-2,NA,CASSPSGLLANTGELFF,TGTGCCAGCAGTCCCTCAGGACTTCTCGCGAACACCGGGGAGCTGTTTTTT
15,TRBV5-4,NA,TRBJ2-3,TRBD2,CASSFSGGDTDTQYF,TGTGCCAGCAGCTTTAGCGGGGGGGACACAGATACGCAGTATTTT
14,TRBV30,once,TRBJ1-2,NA,CAWNRGGDNYGYTF,TGTGCCTGGAATAGAGGGGGAGATAACTATGGCTACACCTTC
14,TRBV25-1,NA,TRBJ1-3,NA,CASAGRTSGNTIYF,TGTGCCAGCGCGGGACGGACCTCTGGAAACACCATATATTTT